A single sample is the source of the 5 T cell receptor beta chains below, sequenced in a study of beta chain features in type 1 diabetes. Expressed TCRB transcripts were sequenced after all isolated RNA was converted to cDNA. The assay was immunoSEQ multiplex PCR, and TCRdb's table has in-frame clones only and misses some. The table lists some 900,000 clones, about a sixth of them singletons. The sample taken for sequencing was naive CD4+ T cells from blood. The receptors stem from a woman younger than 35 in good health.

The chain is built from TRBV15 and TRBJ2-5, with D perhaps TRBD2 (5 bases). Germline CDR1 and CDR2: LNHNV and YYDKDF (reference sequence). Trimming cost V 5 bases and J 2 bases, with 18 bases left between them. The CDR3 runs 16 residues. The CDR3 protein is CATSGRVGGGQETQYF. The CDR3 nucleotides are TGTGCCACCAGCGGGCGGGTTGGCGGTGGACAAGAGACCCAGTACTTC. The full variable domain, rest sourced from reference TRBV15 and TRBJ2-5, is DAMVIQNPRYQVTQFGKPVTLSCSQTLNHNVMYWYQQKSSQAPKLLFHYYDKDFNNEADTPDNFQSRRPNTSFCFLDIRSPGLGDTAMYLCATSGRVGGGQETQYFGPGTRLLVL.

The table lists this clone with a few counts. The gene calls are TRBV19 and TRBJ1-4; tentative D call: TRBD1 (5 bases). Germline CDR1 LNHDA, CDR2 SQIVND (reference sequence). This CDR3 comprises 14 residues. Trimming removed 9 bases at V and 6 bases at J, with 17 bases between. Here the CDR3 reads CASTSHRQDEKLFF. The DNA of the CDR3 is TGTGCCAGCACATCCCACAGGCAAGATGAAAAACTGTTTTTT.

This clone was detected a few times. In nucleotides, the CDR3 is TGTGCCAGCAGTGAAATCGGTGCTTCCTACAATGAGCAGTTCTTC. Translating gives CASSEIGASYNEQFF. The chain carries TRBV25-1 and TRBJ2-1; D gene uncertain. There are 15 residues in the CDR3. Germline V gene data show CDR1 as MGHDK and CDR2 as SYGVNS. V was clipped by 2 bases and J by 1 base, with 9 bases between them.

Only a few counts were recorded for this clone. J is TRBJ2-1 and V is TRBV27, with 7 nucleotides matching TRBD2. Per the germline V gene, CDR1 is MNHEY and CDR2 is SMNVEV (reference sequence). This CDR3 spans 16 amino acids. V shed 2 bases, J shed 5 bases, and the junction held 9 bases outside the gene matches. CDR3 loop: CASSLVGLADNNEQFF. As DNA, the CDR3 is TGTGCCAGCAGTTTAGTAGGCCTAGCGGATAACAATGAGCAGTTCTTC.

The chain recombines TRBV5-1 with TRBJ2-2; TRBD2 matches at 10 bases. Per germline, CDR1 SGHRS and CDR2 YFSETQ. Unmatched junction bases numbered 4, after V lost 4 bases and J lost 7 bases. The CDR3 sequence is 14 residues long. CDR3 in DNA: TGCGCCAGCAGCCAGGGACTAGCGTTCGGGGAGCTGTTTTTT. The encoded protein is CASSQGLAFGELFF. Supplemented by reference TRBV5-1 and TRBJ2-2, the full variable domain reads KAGVTQTPRYLIKTRGQQVTLSCSPISGHRSVSWYQQTPGQGLQFLFEYFSETQRNKGNFPGRFSGRQFSNSRSEMNVSTLELGDSALYLCASSQGLAFGELFFGEGSRLTVL.